These 15 T cell receptor beta chains were all obtained from the same sample, sequenced in a study of cytomegalovirus exposure and HLA in healthy donors. Use of 60 Vbeta and 13 Jbeta primers characterized the PCR. Method: immunoSEQ multiplex PCR; TCRdb's copy keeps in-frame clones and lacks some. This repertoire shows about 170,000 clones, 75% to 90% found once; its top ten account for about 2.1%. The sequenced material came from PBMCs. Every receptor here comes from a woman between 18 and 29 years old in good health and CMV-seronegative.

The J gene is TRBJ2-1, the V gene TRBV29-1, with D perhaps TRBD2 (5 bases). Per the germline V gene, CDR1 is SQVTM and CDR2 is ANQGSEA. This CDR3 region has 11 residues. Trimming cost V 3 bases and J 10 bases, with 10 bases left between them. CDR3 DNA: TGCAGCGTTGACGAGGGATTGGAGCAGTTCTTC. This sequence encodes CSVDEGLEQFF.

V and J are TRBV7-9 and TRBJ2-1, with TRBD2 matching 15 bases. Germline loops: CDR1 SEHNR, CDR2 FQNEAQ (reference sequence). CDR3 length: 16 residues. The V and J ends lost 4 bases and 7 bases, in that order; junction bases with no gene match: 5. The CDR3 bases are TGTGCCAGCAGCTCCCGGACTAGCGGGAGGGGTAATGAGCAGTTCTTC. This gives the protein CASSSRTSGRGNEQFF. The full variable domain, rest sourced from reference TRBV7-9 and TRBJ2-1, is DTGVSQNPRHKITKRGQNVTFRCDPISEHNRLYWYRQTLGQGPEFLTYFQNEAQLEKSRLLSDRFSAERPKGSFSTLEIQRTEQGDSAMYLCASSSRTSGRGNEQFFGPGTRLTVL.

CDR3 region: CASSSVTGPGNTIYF. Here the CDR3 DNA reads TGTGCCAGCAGCTCCGTAACAGGGCCTGGAAACACCATATATTTT. The chain recombines TRBV7-2 with TRBJ1-3; tentative D call: TRBD1 (6 bases). Germline CDR1 and CDR2: SGHTA and FQGNSA. Trimming stripped 4 bases from V and 2 bases from J, with 12 bases between. This CDR3 is 15 amino acids long.

This clone was observed once. The chain links TRBV10-1 to TRBJ2-7; D not resolved. The CDR3 loop spans 14 amino acids. CDR1 WNHNN and CDR2 SYGVQD come from the germline V gene (reference sequence). The ends were cut back, 0 bases at V and 6 bases at J, with 12 bases in the middle. CDR3 bases: TGCGCCAGCAGTGAGTCAGGCGGCTATAGCGAGCAGTACTTC. This translates into CASSESGGYSEQYF.

CDR3 nucleotide sequence: TGTGCCAGCAGTTACCCAGGGGGGCTCTCCTACGAGCAGTACTTC. This sequence encodes CASSYPGGLSYEQYF. This rearrangement joins TRBV6-5 to TRBJ2-7; tentatively, D is TRBD1 (7 bases). The CDR3 length is 15 residues. Trimming took off 2 bases at V and 0 bases at J, with 11 bases between the two ends. Germline V gene sequence: CDR1 MNHEY, CDR2 SVGAGI.

The chain employs TRBV6-5 and TRBJ2-1; perhaps TRBD1 as D (6 bases). The germline V and J ends were trimmed by 2 bases and 5 bases, with 16 bases remaining between them. The CDR3 extends over 16 amino acids. In germline, CDR1 is MNHEY, CDR2 SVGAGI. The CDR3 spells CASSYARGRPDNEQFF. DNA for the CDR3: TGTGCCAGCAGTTACGCCAGGGGTAGGCCCGACAATGAGCAGTTCTTC.

This sequence joins TRBV19 and TRBJ1-5; D is uncertain. Per the germline V gene, CDR1 is LNHDA and CDR2 is SQIVND (reference sequence). V lost 6 bases to trimming and J lost 2 bases, with 14 bases between them. This CDR3 is 15 amino acids long. For the CDR3, the DNA is TGTGCCAGTAGCAAAAGGGAGTTCGGCAATCAGCCCCAGCATTTT. Protein: CASSKREFGNQPQHF.

The chain joins TRBV7-8 to TRBJ1-1; D unclear. With 2 bases removed from V and 4 bases from J, the gap between germline ends came to 11 bases. This CDR3 has 14 residues. Germline loops: CDR1 SGHVS, CDR2 FQNEAQ. The CDR3 reads CASSLFPGSTEAFF. As DNA, the CDR3 is TGTGCCAGCAGCTTATTTCCGGGGTCCACTGAAGCTTTCTTT.

This chain uses TRBV2 with TRBJ2-1; tentative D call: TRBD2 (5 bases). The CDR3 runs to 13 residues. V was shortened by 8 bases and J by 3 bases, with 11 bases between the two germline ends. CDR1 SNHLY and CDR2 FYNNEI come from the germline V gene. CDR3 residues: CASASGIYNEQFF. In DNA form, the CDR3 reads TGTGCCAGCGCGTCGGGGATCTACAATGAGCAGTTCTTC.

With regard to this clone: At one of its ends the junction is not consistent with the germline gene, which may arise from a read error. The chain is built from TRBV7-9 and TRBJ1-1, with D maybe TRBD1 (6 bases). Germline CDR1 SEHNR, CDR2 FQNEAQ (reference sequence). There are 12 residues in the CDR3. As DNA, the CDR3 is TGTTCCAGCAGCCCACAGGGCATTGAAGCTTTCTTT. Its translation: CSSSPQGIEAFF. Complete variable domain (other parts from reference TRBV7-9 and TRBJ1-1): DTGVSQNPRHKITKRGQNVTFRCDPISEHNRLYWYRQTLGQGPEFLTYFQNEAQLEKSRLLSDRFSAERPKGSFSTLEIQRTEQGDSAMYLCSSSPQGIEAFFGQGTRLTVV.

The rearrangement joins TRBV27 to TRBJ1-1; D is unclear. Germline V lookup: CDR1 MNHEY, CDR2 SMNVEV (reference sequence). Between the trimmed V and J ends, which lost 5 bases and 1 base, there was a span of 8 bases. The CDR3 consists of 13 residues. CDR3 sequence reads: CASSAQWNTEAFF. The CDR3 DNA reads TGTGCCAGCAGTGCCCAGTGGAACACTGAAGCTTTCTTT.

This chain connects TRBV2 to TRBJ2-7; 10 bases are shared with TRBD2. V was clipped by 4 bases and J by 5 bases; unmatched bases: 5. Germline CDR1 SNHLY, CDR2 FYNNEI. This CDR3 is built from 14 residues. The chain's CDR3 is CASSVLAGVHEQYF. In DNA, the CDR3 is TGTGCCAGCAGTGTGCTAGCGGGAGTGCACGAGCAGTACTTC.

The chain is built from TRBV28 and TRBJ2-3; TRBD2 matches at 11 bases. Trimming took 1 base from V and 7 from J; bases not matched to a gene: 1. Germline CDR1 and CDR2: MDHEN and SYDVKM. The CDR3 has 14 residues. CDR3 sequence (DNA): TGTGCCAGCAGTTTATCTAGCGGGAGGCATACGCAGTATTTT. As protein: CASSLSSGRHTQYF.

The chain links TRBV9 to TRBJ1-5; D call uncertain. Germline V gene data show CDR1 as SGDLS and CDR2 as YYNGEE. This CDR3 has 15 residues. Trimming cost V 5 bases and J 2 bases, with 14 bases left between them. The CDR3 sequence is CASSPGSAGNQPQHF. In DNA, the CDR3 is TGTGCCAGCAGTCCTGGGAGCGCAGGCAATCAGCCCCAGCATTTT.

V usage is TRBV10-3 and J usage is TRBJ2-7; D might be TRBD2 (5 bases). V was pared by 4 bases and J by 6 bases, with 16 bases between. The CDR3 spans 14 residues. The germline V gene encodes CDR1 ENHRY and CDR2 SYGVKD. The CDR3 nucleotides are TGTGCCATCAGTGCGGGATCTTCATCGTCCGAGCAGTACTTC. This codes for CAISAGSSSSEQYF.